This TCR beta chain appears in the sequencing data of a study of cytomegalovirus exposure and HLA in healthy donors. Across the whole study: Among about 179 million T cells, an earlier analysis found 117 million unique TCR beta sequences.

The V gene's germline CDR1 is SGDLS and CDR2 YYNGEE. After removal of 0 bases from V and 2 bases from J, the junction contained 3 bases not matched to a gene. CDR3 length: 15 residues. PCR used 60 Vbeta primers and 13 Jbeta primers. The assay was immunoSEQ multiplex PCR, and TCRdb's table has in-frame clones only and misses some. Of around 150,000 clones detected, roughly 73% appear once; the ten largest clones hold around 14%. Study conclusions and caveats: CMV serostatus was the sole immune exposure data available.

In the case of this clone: The antigen remains unidentified.

The sequenced sample consisted of PBMCs. The receptor comes from a human donor in good health. The J gene is TRBJ2-7, the V gene TRBV9; 9 positions match TRBD1. For the CDR3, the DNA is TGTGCCAGCAGCGTAGGGGACAGGGTTCCCTACGAGCAGTACTTC. It is translated as CASSVGDRVPYEQYF.